The 30 T cell receptor beta chains below come from one sample, sequenced in a study of early T cells in non-severe SARS-CoV-2 infection. TCRdb fed the 5' RACE reads into MiXCR, producing one record per CDR3 protein. The sample has 80,000 to 95,000 distinct CDR3 sequences, 14% to 15% seen once. Sequences were obtained from whole blood. These receptors came from an adult who was a healthcare worker with PCR-confirmed SARS-CoV-2 infection or an uninfected control (not recorded which).

The CDR3 DNA is TGCAGCGGATCCTGGGTTATTGAGCAGTTCTTC. Protein: CSGSWVIEQFF. V gene TRBV29-1 combines with J gene TRBJ2-1; D not resolved. V was pared by 7 bases and J by 9 bases, with 13 bases between. The CDR3 covers 11 residues. CDR1 SQVTM and CDR2 ANQGSEA come from the germline V gene.

This clonotype was found a few times. V usage is TRBV21-1 and J usage is TRBJ1-2; the tabulated D call, TRBD1, remains unverified against the DNA. TRBV21-1 is deemed a pseudogene. The CDR3 totals 13 residues. The CDR3 spells CAKPGQGVYGYTF. CDR3 bases: TGTGCCAAACCGGGACAGGGAGTTTATGGCTACACCTTC.

This clonotype was recorded many times. V usage is TRBV20-1 and J usage is TRBJ1-2; the match to TRBD1 covers 7 bases. The J segment lost 1 base and the V segment lost 6 bases, leaving 2 bases of the junction unmatched. The CDR3 runs 12 residues. CDR1 is DFQATT, CDR2 SNEGSKA, per germline (reference sequence). The CDR3 region has the DNA TGCAGTGCGGGACAGCGTAACTATGGCTACACCTTC. It translates to CSAGQRNYGYTF.

The chain has TRBV6-2 or TRBV6-3 and TRBJ2-2; D uncertain. V lost 6 bases to trimming and J lost 4 bases, with 15 bases between them. Germline V lookup: CDR1 MNHEY, CDR2 SVGEGT. The CDR3 runs to 15 residues. CDR3 in DNA: TGTGCCAGCAGCCCTAACATTGAGAGCACCGGGGAGCTGTTTTTT. Translated: CASSPNIESTGELFF.

In this sample, this clonotype turned up a few times. The chain joins TRBV11-2 to TRBJ1-6, with D perhaps TRBD1 (5 bases). V was cut by 5 bases and J by 8 bases, with 10 bases left in between. The germline V gene has CDR1 SGHAT and CDR2 FQNNGV. The length of the CDR3 is 13 residues. CDR3 in DNA: TGTGCCAGCAGCAGCTCCAGGGATTCACCCCTCCACTTT. Protein: CASSSSRDSPLHF.

This clonotype was found a few times. The chain is built from TRBV6-2 or TRBV6-3 and TRBJ1-1; D possibly corresponds to TRBD1 (6 bases). V lost 10 bases, J lost 5 bases, and 20 bases lay in between. Germline-derived CDR1 and CDR2 are MNHEY and SVGEGT. The CDR3 consists of 14 residues. The CDR3 DNA reads as TGTGCCACTCAACAGGGTCTGTTTAGGACTGAAGCTTTCTTT. It specifies CATQQGLFRTEAFF.

This clonotype was recorded many times. The chain is built from TRBV9 and TRBJ2-1; 12 bases are shared with TRBD2. The CDR3 has 16 residues. With 3 bases clipped from V and 6 bases from J, the junction kept 7 bases outside the gene matches. CDR1 is SGDLS and CDR2 is YYNGEE in the germline V gene. CDR3 DNA: TGTGCCAGCAGCGATACGCTAGCGGGGGGGCCCAATGAGCAGTTCTTC. Its translation: CASSDTLAGGPNEQFF.

This clonotype was counted a few times. This chain connects TRBV30 to TRBJ2-3; TRBD2 aligns across 7 bases. CDR3 length equals 14 residues. V dropped 3 bases and J dropped 4; count of bases not matched to a gene: 7. Germline CDR1 is GTSNPN and CDR2 is SVGIG (reference sequence). CDR3 in amino acids: CAWSPGTNPDTQYF. The CDR3 DNA is TGTGCCTGGAGCCCCGGGACTAACCCAGATACGCAGTATTTT.

This clonotype appeared many times. The chain carries TRBV15 and TRBJ1-6; D is possibly TRBD1 (6 bases). The CDR3 totals 14 residues. Between the trimmed V and J ends, which lost 5 bases and 3 bases, there was a span of 8 bases. Per germline, CDR1 LNHNV and CDR2 YYDKDF (reference sequence). The CDR3 spells CATSGTSYNSPLHF. In DNA, the CDR3 is TGTGCCACCAGCGGGACAAGCTATAATTCACCCCTCCACTTT. The variable domain in full, with the rest retrieved from reference TRBV15 and TRBJ1-6, is DAMVIQNPRYQVTQFGKPVTLSCSQTLNHNVMYWYQQKSSQAPKLLFHYYDKDFNNEADTPDNFQSRRPNTSFCFLDIRSPGLGDTAMYLCATSGTSYNSPLHFGNGTRLTVT.

In this sample, this clonotype turned up many times. The V call is TRBV19, the J call TRBJ1-5; 8 nucleotides match TRBD1. This CDR3 comprises 15 residues. Germline trimming cut 0 bases from V and 8 bases from J; bases unmatched to any gene: 6. Germline V gene data show CDR1 as LNHDA and CDR2 as SQIVND (reference sequence). Here the CDR3 DNA reads TGTGCCAGTAGTATAGATTTCTACAGGGGGGAGCCCCAGCATTTT. Translating it yields CASSIDFYRGEPQHF.

This clonotype has a handful of counts. The V call is TRBV5-1, the J call TRBJ2-3; D may correspond to TRBD1 or TRBD2 (5 bases each). The germline V and J ends were trimmed by 4 bases and 1 base, with 19 bases remaining between them. Germline V gene data show CDR1 as SGHRS and CDR2 as YFSETQ. This CDR3 contains 17 residues. The CDR3 protein is CASSVGERGWGTDTQYF. In DNA form, the CDR3 reads TGCGCCAGCAGCGTAGGGGAGCGCGGATGGGGCACAGATACGCAGTATTTT.

V and J are TRBV6-1 and TRBJ1-5, with D tentatively TRBD1 (5 bases). The length of the CDR3 is 13 residues. V lost 8 bases and J 7 bases, leaving 15 bases between the germline ends. Germline V lookup: CDR1 MNHNS, CDR2 SASEGT. The CDR3, as DNA: TGTGCCAGCGGGCCAGTCGGGGACCAGCCCCAGCATTTT. Residues: CASGPVGDQPQHF.

In this sample, this clonotype turned up a few times. The DNA for the CDR3 is TGTGCCAGCAGCTTAGACTCGGGACAGGTGTCAGATACGCAGTATTTT. Its protein product is CASSLDSGQVSDTQYF. The rearrangement joins TRBV7-8 to TRBJ2-3, with 8 bases matching TRBD1. CDR3 size: 16 residues. In germline, CDR1 is SGHVS, CDR2 FQNEAQ. V shed 1 base and J 4 bases; nucleotides not matched to a gene: 7.

The rearrangement links TRBV21-1 to TRBJ2-3; TRBD1, the table's D call, was not compared with the DNA. TRBV21-1 is tagged as a pseudogene. The length of the CDR3 is 16 residues. The CDR3, as DNA: TGTGCCAGCAGCATGCGGGAAGGGGGTCGCACAGATACGCAGTATTTT. Protein product: CASSMREGGRTDTQYF.

In its sample, this clonotype was seen many times. The chain uses TRBV15 and TRBJ2-3; D may match TRBD1 or TRBD2 (6 bases each). The CDR3 sequence is 15 residues long. Trimming removed 1 base at V and 6 bases at J, with 14 bases between. Germline V gives CDR1 LNHNV, CDR2 YYDKDF (reference sequence). CDR3 residues: CATSRALGGSDTQYF. CDR3 nucleotide sequence: TGTGCCACCAGCAGAGCTCTCGGGGGCTCGGATACGCAGTATTTT.

This clonotype occurred a few times. The V gene is TRBV5-4, the J gene TRBJ1-2, with D possibly matching TRBD1 (5 bases). With 4 bases removed from V and 5 bases from J, the gap between germline ends came to 18 bases. This CDR3 spans 15 amino acids. In germline, CDR1 is SGHNT, CDR2 YYREEE (reference sequence). The CDR3 coding sequence is TGTGCCAGCAGCCATGGGGGGGACTCGTCATATGGCTACACCTTC. Translated: CASSHGGDSSYGYTF. The complete variable domain, with remaining parts taken from reference TRBV5-4 and TRBJ1-2, reads ETGVTQSPTHLIKTRGQQVTLRCSSQSGHNTVSWYQQALGQGPQFIFQYYREEENGRGNFPPRFSGLQFPNYSSELNVNALELDDSALYLCASSHGGDSSYGYTFGSGTRLTVV.

The chain has TRBV12-3 or TRBV12-4 and TRBJ1-5; the match to TRBD1 covers 7 bases. The CDR3 is made up of 14 amino acids. The junction had 6 bases not matched to a gene; V was cut back by 6 bases and J by 4 bases. The CDR3 sequence: CASRGTAANQPQHF. Written as DNA, the CDR3 is TGTGCCAGCAGAGGGACAGCCGCGAATCAGCCCCAGCATTTT.

The chain employs TRBV10-1 and TRBJ1-1; D possibly corresponds to TRBD1 (6 bases). V lost 0 bases, J lost 0 bases, and 8 bases lay in between. Germline CDR1 is WNHNN and CDR2 is SYGVQD (reference sequence). This CDR3 is 15 amino acids long. The CDR3 DNA follows: TGCGCCAGCAGTGAGTCGAAGGGGGTGAACACTGAAGCTTTCTTT. This codes for CASSESKGVNTEAFF.

Points on this clonotype: One junction end disagrees with the germline gene, perhaps due to a read error. The genes are TRBV2 and TRBJ1-3; TRBD1 aligns across 8 bases. The CDR3 covers 15 residues. Germline CDR1 and CDR2: SNHLY and FYNNEI. CDR3 in DNA: TGTGCCGGCAGTCTGGACAGGGAGGCTGGAAACACCATATATTTT. It yields the protein CAGSLDREAGNTIYF.

There are many counts of this clonotype. The chain recombines TRBV7-6 with TRBJ1-6, with D perhaps TRBD1 (5 bases). CDR3 length: 14 residues. Germline CDR1 and CDR2: SGHVS and FNYEAQ. The ends were cut back, 5 bases at V and 6 bases at J, with 11 bases in the middle. The CDR3 is CASSAGRSNSPLHF. The CDR3 coding sequence is TGTGCCAGCAGCGCGGGACGGAGTAATTCACCCCTCCACTTT.

The V gene is TRBV5-4, the J gene TRBJ1-1, with TRBD1 identical over 7 bases. Germline V lookup: CDR1 SGHNT, CDR2 YYREEE (reference sequence). J was trimmed by 3 bases and V by 3 bases; bases with no gene match: 14. This CDR3 region has 17 residues. The CDR3 here is CASSSLLNRGKDTEAFF. The CDR3 DNA reads TGTGCCAGCAGCTCGTTGCTCAACAGGGGAAAGGACACTGAAGCTTTCTTT.

This chain links TRBV6-5 with TRBJ1-2; no firm D call. Trimming took off 2 bases at V and 2 bases at J, with 9 bases between the two ends. Looked up from germline, CDR1 is MNHEY and CDR2 is SVGAGI. The CDR3 length is 14 residues. CDR3 in amino acids: CASSYGGRNYGYTF. CDR3 DNA sequence: TGTGCCAGCAGTTACGGAGGCAGAAACTATGGCTACACCTTC.

The CDR3 nucleotides are TGTGCCAGCAGTTCCTTAGGGATCGGGGAGCTGTTTTTT. This encodes CASSSLGIGELFF. The chain joins TRBV7-2 to TRBJ2-2; unclear D gene. V was pared by 6 bases and J by 7 bases, with 12 bases between. This CDR3 has 13 amino acids. Germline-derived CDR1 and CDR2 are SGHTA and FQGNSA.

The chain joins TRBV20-1 to TRBJ2-5; D is unclear. Trimming removed 6 bases from V and 1 base from J, with 9 bases in between. This CDR3 is 12 amino acids long. Germline values: CDR1 DFQATT, CDR2 SNEGSKA (reference sequence). The CDR3: CSALRSQETQYF. The CDR3 DNA follows: TGCAGTGCCCTACGCTCCCAAGAGACCCAGTACTTC.

There are a few counts of this clonotype. The chain combines TRBV7-6 with TRBJ1-1, with D possibly matching TRBD1 (6 bases). CDR1 and CDR2 (germline): SGHVS, FNYEAQ. The CDR3 has 14 amino acids. Trimming took off 5 bases at V and 1 base at J, with 11 bases between the two ends. The CDR3 nucleotides are TGTGCCAGCAGCCCGAGGGGGGGGAACACTGAAGCTTTCTTT. Translated: CASSPRGGNTEAFF.

There are a few counts of this clonotype. The chain employs TRBV3-1 and TRBJ2-1, with D perhaps TRBD1 (5 bases). Germline V gives CDR1 LGHDT, CDR2 YNNKEL (reference sequence). This CDR3 region has 13 residues. V was pared by 1 base and J by 16 bases, with 17 bases between. CDR3 DNA sequence: TGTGCCAGCAGCCAAGGTTTGGGCCGCCAGGGCTTCTTC. Translating it yields CASSQGLGRQGFF.

The chain joins TRBV6-6 to TRBJ2-7, with TRBD1 matching over 8 bases. Per the germline V gene, CDR1 is MNHNY and CDR2 is SVGAGI (reference sequence). CDR3 length equals 14 residues. The V and J ends lost 6 bases and 5 bases, in that order; junction bases with no gene match: 9. CDR3 bases: TGTGCCAGCAGAAAGGGGACAGGTCGGGACGAGCAGTACTTC. It yields the protein CASRKGTGRDEQYF.

The chain has TRBV6-1 and TRBJ2-7; tentative D call: TRBD1 (5 bases). V gave up 7 bases and J gave up 3 bases, with 13 bases separating them. This CDR3 has 13 amino acids. The germline gives CDR1 MNHNS, CDR2 SASEGT. The CDR3 sequence: CASKGRAHYEQYF. DNA of the CDR3: TGTGCCAGCAAGGGCAGGGCGCACTACGAGCAGTACTTC.

This clonotype turned up a few times. The chain joins TRBV7-6 to TRBJ2-3; D is possibly TRBD1 or TRBD2 (5 bases each). Germline lookup yields CDR1 SGHVS and CDR2 FNYEAQ. The germline V and J ends were trimmed by 8 bases and 0 bases, with 9 bases remaining between them. CDR3 length: 13 amino acids. CDR3 protein: CASGDPSTDTQYF. The CDR3 DNA reads as TGTGCCAGCGGGGACCCAAGCACAGATACGCAGTATTTT.

The chain links TRBV9 to TRBJ1-1, with 8 bases lining up with TRBD1. CDR3 size: 15 residues. The germline gives CDR1 SGDLS, CDR2 YYNGEE. The J segment lost 4 bases and the V segment lost 4 bases, leaving 9 bases of the junction unmatched. CDR3 region: CASSPRGQVSTEAFF. CDR3 DNA sequence: TGTGCCAGCAGCCCCCGGGGACAGGTTAGCACTGAAGCTTTCTTT.